This T cell receptor (beta chain) comes out of a study of T cell clones after liver transplantation. Looking at the study overall: TCRbeta sequencing after a pre-transplant mixed lymphocyte reaction identified graft-donor-reactive clones, later tracked in post-transplant blood. Blood was drawn pre-transplant, before withdrawal, and after full or failed withdrawal. The study, taken as a whole, reports: These preliminary findings come from unstandardized post-transplant sampling times.

A word on this clone: Its antigen remains unidentified.

The germline gives CDR1 SEHNR, CDR2 FQNEAQ (reference sequence). The CDR3 spans 14 residues. The J segment lost 5 bases and the V segment lost 3 bases, leaving 2 bases of the junction unmatched. Assay used: immunoSEQ multiplex PCR; TCRdb lists only in-frame clones, some missing. This sample has around 60,000 clones, with 71% found just once. The clonotype was recovered from a human donor who received a liver transplant. V gene TRBV7-9 combines with J gene TRBJ2-1; 9 positions match TRBD1. The material was CD4+ T cells from blood, obtained before liver transplant. CDR3 sequence reads: CASSLGTGNNEQFF. CDR3 nucleotides: TGTGCCAGCAGCTTGGGGACAGGGAACAATGAGCAGTTCTTC.